These T cell receptor beta chains were read from a single sample in a study of blood T cell repertoires in COVID-19. Clones were sequenced by immunoSEQ multiplex PCR, and TCRdb holds only the in-frame ones, with some missing. The sample consists of a few hundred thousand clones, around 89% of them appearing once. Sequencing used PBMCs or T cells enriched from blood (not recorded which). These receptors all come from a man under 40 who had recovered from COVID-19. Each CDR3 is given with its conserved first and last residue. D genes are given only for firm matches. For some rows the clone size is stated as once, few or many, or as a class when expanded; others skip it.

size: NA; J: TRBJ1-5; D: NA; V: TRBV28; DNA: TGTGCCAGCACTCGTGGGGGGGCGAATAGCAATCAGCCCCAGCATTTT; CDR3: CASTRGGANSNQPQHF
size: NA; J: TRBJ1-6; D: TRBD1; V: TRBV27; DNA: TGTGCCAGCACCCCAAAGGGACAGAGTAATTCACCCCTCCACTTT; CDR3: CASTPKGQSNSPLHF
size: once; J: TRBJ1-3; D: TRBD1; V: TRBV7-2; DNA: TGTGCCAGCAGCCTCCGACAGGGGTCAGGAAACACCATATATTTT; CDR3: CASSLRQGSGNTIYF
size: NA; J: TRBJ2-2; D: TRBD2; V: TRBV5-4; DNA: TGTGCCAGCAGCTTGTGGGAGGGGTACACCGGGGAGCTGTTTTTT; CDR3: CASSLWEGYTGELFF
size: NA; J: TRBJ2-5; D: NA; V: TRBV5-6; DNA: TGTGCCAGCAGCGCGAAGCGTTCGACACAGGGAAAGTGGGAGACCCAGTACTTC; CDR3: CASSAKRSTQGKWETQYF
size: NA; J: TRBJ2-2; D: NA; V: TRBV11-3; DNA: TGTGCCAGCAGCTTAAGTTTTGGGCCGGCCGGGGAGCTGTTTTTT; CDR3: CASSLSFGPAGELFF
size: NA; J: TRBJ1-5; D: NA; V: TRBV19; DNA: TGTGCCAGTAGTATGGTGGGCAGGGTCAATCAGCCCCAGCATTTT; CDR3: CASSMVGRVNQPQHF
size: NA; J: TRBJ2-1; D: NA; V: TRBV6-1; DNA: TGTGCCAGCAGTGACGGACGGATCGGGGGCTACAATGAGCAGTTCTTC; CDR3: CASSDGRIGGYNEQFF
size: NA; J: TRBJ2-6; D: TRBD1; V: TRBV10-1; DNA: TGCGCCAGCAGTGACGGACAGGGTGCTCTCTCTGGGGCCAACGTCCTGACTTTC; CDR3: CASSDGQGALSGANVLTF
size: NA; J: TRBJ2-3; D: NA; V: TRBV19; DNA: TGTGCCAGTAGTATCTACGGTACAGATACGCAGTATTTT; CDR3: CASSIYGTDTQYF
size: NA; J: TRBJ2-1; D: TRBD2; V: TRBV28; DNA: TGTGCCAGCAGTTTGGTGGGAGCGGGAGGGGGTTACAATGAGCAGTTCTTC; CDR3: CASSLVGAGGGYNEQFF
size: NA; J: TRBJ2-1; D: TRBD2; V: TRBV4-1; DNA: TGCGCCAGCAGCCAAGATCGAATTCGCGGGGGTTTTCATTACAATGAGCAGTTCTTC; CDR3: CASSQDRIRGGFHYNEQFF
size: once; J: TRBJ2-3; D: TRBD2; V: TRBV2; DNA: TGTGCCAGCCAGAGGTCTAGCGGGACGTCCACAGATACGCAGTATTTT; CDR3: CASQRSSGTSTDTQYF
size: NA; J: TRBJ1-1; D: NA; V: TRBV30; DNA: TGTGCCTGGAGTGTAAAAGGAGGGAAAGCTTTCTTT; CDR3: CAWSVKGGKAFF
size: NA; J: TRBJ2-5; D: TRBD1; V: TRBV5-4; DNA: TGTGCCAGCAGACCGGACCCGGACAGGGGGCGGGAGACCCAGTACTTC; CDR3: CASRPDPDRGRETQYF
size: NA; J: TRBJ2-2; D: NA; V: TRBV12-3/TRBV12-4; DNA: TGTGCCAGCAGTCGTGGAGGTCCCGGGGAGCTGTTTTTT; CDR3: CASSRGGPGELFF
size: NA; J: TRBJ1-1; D: NA; V: TRBV6-2/TRBV6-3; DNA: TGTGCCAGCAGCCCCCAAGGGGTCGGTGAAGCTTTCTTT; CDR3: CASSPQGVGEAFF
size: NA; J: TRBJ2-7; D: NA; V: TRBV12-3/TRBV12-4; DNA: TGTGCCAGCAGGTTACAGGGAGAGCAGTACTTC; CDR3: CASRLQGEQYF
size: once; J: TRBJ2-7; D: NA; V: TRBV5-6; DNA: TGTGCCAGCAGCTTCCGCGAGGGAAACTCCTACGAGCAGTACTTC; CDR3: CASSFREGNSYEQYF
size: NA; J: TRBJ1-5; D: TRBD1; V: TRBV5-4; DNA: TGTGCCAGCAGCTTGGACGGTGGACAGGATCAGCCCCAGCATTTT; CDR3: CASSLDGGQDQPQHF
size: NA; J: TRBJ1-6; D: NA; V: TRBV6-4; DNA: TGTGCCAGCAGTCGGGAAGCGAATTCACCCCTCCACTTT; CDR3: CASSREANSPLHF
size: NA; J: TRBJ1-5; D: NA; V: TRBV25-1; DNA: TGTGCCAGCAGTGACTCAGGGTCAAATCAGCCCCAGCATTTT; CDR3: CASSDSGSNQPQHF
size: NA; J: TRBJ1-5; D: NA; V: TRBV19; DNA: TGTGCCAGTAGTAGCGAGTCGTATAGCAATCAGCCCCAGCATTTT; CDR3: CASSSESYSNQPQHF
size: NA; J: TRBJ2-7; D: TRBD1; V: TRBV10-3; DNA: TGTGCCATCAGTGAGACGGGACAGGGATACTACGAGCAGTACTTC; CDR3: CAISETGQGYYEQYF
size: NA; J: TRBJ1-5; D: TRBD1; V: TRBV19; DNA: TGTGCCAGTAGTACGACAGGGAATAGCAATCAGCCCCAGCATTTT; CDR3: CASSTTGNSNQPQHF
size: NA; J: TRBJ1-2; D: TRBD1; V: TRBV7-8; DNA: TGTGCCAGCAGCCCGAGGGACAGGGTCAATGGCTACACCTTC; CDR3: CASSPRDRVNGYTF
size: NA; J: TRBJ2-7; D: NA; V: TRBV19; DNA: TGTGCCAGTCAGCAGGGGATCCACGAGCAGTACTTC; CDR3: CASQQGIHEQYF
size: few; J: TRBJ2-7; D: NA; V: TRBV5-1; DNA: TGCGCCAGCAGCGGACAGACGAGCTCCTACGAGCAGTACTTC; CDR3: CASSGQTSSYEQYF
size: NA; J: TRBJ2-3; D: TRBD2; V: TRBV4-3; DNA: TGCGCCAGCAGCCCTGGACTAGCGGGGACCACAGATACGCAGTATTTT; CDR3: CASSPGLAGTTDTQYF
size: NA; J: TRBJ1-6; D: NA; V: TRBV7-2; DNA: TGTGCCAGCAGCTTTCGAGGAGCCACTCACTCCTATAATTCACCCCTCCACTTT; CDR3: CASSFRGATHSYNSPLHF
size: NA; J: TRBJ2-1; D: TRBD2; V: TRBV11-3; DNA: TGTGCCAGCAGCGGCGGGACTAGCGTACCCAACGGCGGCAATGAGCAGTTCTTC; CDR3: CASSGGTSVPNGGNEQFF
size: few; J: TRBJ1-1; D: NA; V: TRBV30; DNA: TGTGCCTGGATACCGCAGGGCCACGCTGAAGCTTTCTTT; CDR3: CAWIPQGHAEAFF
size: NA; J: TRBJ2-7; D: NA; V: TRBV5-1; DNA: TGCGCCAGCAGCTTTACAGGGTTGGGTATCGACGAGCAGTACTTC; CDR3: CASSFTGLGIDEQYF
size: NA; J: TRBJ2-1; D: TRBD2; V: TRBV29-1; DNA: TGCAGCGTTGCGGCTAGCGGGAACTCCTACAATGAGCAGTTCTTC; CDR3: CSVAASGNSYNEQFF
size: once; J: TRBJ1-4; D: NA; V: TRBV27; DNA: TGTGCCAGCAGTTTAAGTTCACAGGGTGGGGAAAAACTGTTTTTT; CDR3: CASSLSSQGGEKLFF
size: NA; J: TRBJ2-3; D: NA; V: TRBV4-3; DNA: TGCGCCAGCAGCCAAGATAGCGGGGACAGGGCCGATACGCAGTATTTT; CDR3: CASSQDSGDRADTQYF
size: NA; J: TRBJ2-5; D: TRBD1; V: TRBV30; DNA: TGTGCCTGCAAACTGACAGGGAAAGTAGGAGAGACCCAGTACTTC; CDR3: CACKLTGKVGETQYF
size: NA; J: TRBJ2-2; D: NA; V: TRBV9; DNA: TGTGCCACCAACGGGGAGACCGGGGAGCTGTTTTTT; CDR3: CATNGETGELFF
size: NA; J: TRBJ1-2; D: TRBD1; V: TRBV2; DNA: TGTGCCAGCAGCAAAAACAGGGGAATCCATGGCTACACCTTC; CDR3: CASSKNRGIHGYTF
size: NA; J: TRBJ1-2; D: NA; V: TRBV6-5; DNA: TGTGCCAGCAGTTACGGCAGGGGACCTAACTATGGCTACACCTTC; CDR3: CASSYGRGPNYGYTF
size: NA; J: TRBJ1-5; D: NA; V: TRBV30; DNA: TGTGCCTGGAGTGGGTACGGTAGCAATCAGCCCCAGCATTTT; CDR3: CAWSGYGSNQPQHF
size: NA; J: TRBJ1-2; D: NA; V: TRBV6-5; DNA: TGTGCCAGCAGTTACTCACACGTTAACTATGGCTACACCTTC; CDR3: CASSYSHVNYGYTF